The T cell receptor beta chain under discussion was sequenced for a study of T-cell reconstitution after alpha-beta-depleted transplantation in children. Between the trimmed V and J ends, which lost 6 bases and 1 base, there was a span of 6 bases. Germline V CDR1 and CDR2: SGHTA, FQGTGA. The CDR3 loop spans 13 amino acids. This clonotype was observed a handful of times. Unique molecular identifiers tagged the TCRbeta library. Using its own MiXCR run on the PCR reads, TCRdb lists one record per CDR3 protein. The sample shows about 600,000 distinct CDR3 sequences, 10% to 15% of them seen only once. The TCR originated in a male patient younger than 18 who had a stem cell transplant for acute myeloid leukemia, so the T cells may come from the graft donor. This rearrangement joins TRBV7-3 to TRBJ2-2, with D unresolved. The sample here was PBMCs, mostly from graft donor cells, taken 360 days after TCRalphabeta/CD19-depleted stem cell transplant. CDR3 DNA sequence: TGTGCCAGCAGTTACTGGAACACCGGGGAGCTGTTTTTT. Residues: CASSYWNTGELFF.